The source of this TCR beta chain is a study of cytomegalovirus exposure and HLA in healthy donors. The germline gives CDR1 LNHDA, CDR2 SQIVND (reference sequence). V shed 0 bases and J shed 0 bases, with 12 bases lying between them. The CDR3 loop spans 18 amino acids. This clone has just one count. What it binds is unknown. Overall study results and limits: CMV antigen specificity was confirmed in vitro for three CMV-associated chains. A previous analysis found most TCR beta V segments productive roughly 87% or roughly 30% of the time.

Healthy individuals who donated bone marrow served as the donors. Vbeta (60) and Jbeta (13) primers were used in the PCR. The method was immunoSEQ multiplex PCR; TCRdb's version includes in-frame clones alone and lacks a portion of them. Of roughly 100,000 clones listed, roughly four fifths are singletons. Material: PBMCs. The clonotype was recovered from a male donor in good health and CMV-seropositive. The rearrangement uses TRBV19 and TRBJ2-6; D is perhaps TRBD2 (6 bases). CDR3 coding DNA: TGTGCCAGTAGTATAGATGGGGGAGGTCACTCTGGGGCCAACGTCCTGACTTTC. Protein product: CASSIDGGGHSGANVLTF. Looking up the rest from reference TRBV19 and TRBJ2-6 gives the full variable domain: DGGITQSPKYLFRKEGQNVTLSCEQNLNHDAMYWYRQDPGQGLRLIYYSQIVNDFQKGDIAEGYSVSREKKESFPLTVTSAQKNPTAFYLCASSIDGGGHSGANVLTFGAGSRLTVL.